The next 20 T cell receptor beta chains were all read from a single sample in a study of blood T cell repertoires in COVID-19. Libraries were prepared by immunoSEQ multiplex PCR; TCRdb keeps only in-frame clonotypes and omits some of them. The sample contains a few hundred thousand clones, roughly four fifths of which appear only once. The sample comprised peripheral blood. Receptors originate from a person between 65 and 79 years old with COVID-19, enrolled during active disease.

The rearrangement links TRBV7-9 to TRBJ1-3; 7 bases match TRBD1. The CDR3 extends over 20 amino acids. Trimming at V came to 5 bases and at J to 0 bases, leaving 19 bases not matched to a gene. Germline V CDR1 and CDR2: SEHNR, FQNEAQ (reference sequence). DNA of the CDR3: TGTGCCAGCAGCACACCAGTCCGGGAGGGGGCCGGCCTCTCTGGAAACACCATATATTTT. It codes for CASSTPVREGAGLSGNTIYF.

The V call is TRBV3-1 (or the pseudogene TRBV3-2), the J call TRBJ2-4; possible D gene TRBD2, 6 bases. CDR1 is LGHDT and CDR2 is YNNKEL in the germline V gene (reference sequence). CDR3 length: 15 residues. V lost 1 base, J lost 11 bases, and 18 bases lay in between. The DNA for the CDR3 is TGTGCCAGCAGCCAAGGGGACTCGCAACGATCCTTTCAGTACTTC. It specifies CASSQGDSQRSFQYF.

J is TRBJ2-7 and V is TRBV5-4; perhaps TRBD1 as D (5 bases). V was cut by 2 bases and J by 5 bases, with 14 bases left in between. The CDR3 consists of 14 residues. CDR1 is SGHNT, CDR2 YYREEE, per germline (reference sequence). Written as DNA, the CDR3 is TGTGCCAGCAGCTTATCTGGCAGGGCCCACGAGCAGTACTTC. Translation gives CASSLSGRAHEQYF. The variable domain in full, completed from reference TRBV5-4 and TRBJ2-7, reads ETGVTQSPTHLIKTRGQQVTLRCSSQSGHNTVSWYQQALGQGPQFIFQYYREEENGRGNFPPRFSGLQFPNYSSELNVNALELDDSALYLCASSLSGRAHEQYFGPGTRLTVT.

CDR3 residues: CASSRGQGRSGNTIYF. Written as DNA, the CDR3 is TGTGCCAGCAGCCGCGGACAGGGACGCTCTGGAAACACCATATATTTT. The V and J genes are TRBV5-6 and TRBJ1-3; 8 bases map to TRBD1. V lost 4 bases and J lost 0; bases outside the gene matches: 6. Germline V gene data show CDR1 as SGHDT and CDR2 as YYEEEE. The CDR3 consists of 16 residues.

This clone was picked up one time. This chain connects TRBV5-1 to TRBJ2-5; TRBD2 matches at 14 bases. Per germline, CDR1 SGHRS and CDR2 YFSETQ. V lost 4 bases, J lost 5 bases, and 7 bases stayed unmatched. This CDR3 has 16 amino acids. The CDR3 DNA reads as TGCGCCAGCAGCCTTATGACTAGCGGGGGGGCGGAGACCCAGTACTTC. Translated, it gives CASSLMTSGGAETQYF.

This chain links TRBV27 with TRBJ1-6; D is unclear. Germline CDR1 reads MNHEY; CDR2 reads SMNVEV (reference sequence). The V end was cut by 2 bases, the J end by 7 bases, with 9 bases between. The CDR3 is 14 residues long. CDR3 coding DNA: TGTGCCAGCAGTTTACTGCAGAGGAATTCACCCCTCCACTTT. As protein: CASSLLQRNSPLHF.

The gene calls are TRBV6-5 and TRBJ1-1; 8 bases fit TRBD1. The CDR3 has 15 residues. With V trimmed by 5 bases and J by 4 bases, 9 bases remained unmatched. Germline V gene data show CDR1 as MNHEY and CDR2 as SVGAGI. CDR3 bases: TGTGCCAGCAGTCCTTGGACAGGGTTATCCACTGAAGCTTTCTTT. It is translated as CASSPWTGLSTEAFF.

J is TRBJ1-5 and V is TRBV27; no clear D gene. The CDR3 covers 13 residues. Germline CDR1 and CDR2: MNHEY and SMNVEV (reference sequence). Trimming left V 2 bases short and J 3 bases short, with 5 bases between. The CDR3 loop reads CASSLSLNQPQHF. In DNA form, the CDR3 reads TGTGCCAGCAGTTTAAGCCTCAATCAGCCCCAGCATTTT.

The chain uses TRBV18 and TRBJ1-6; possible D gene TRBD1, 5 bases. CDR1 and CDR2 (germline): KGHSH, LQKENI. The CDR3 runs 16 residues. With 4 bases removed from V and 6 bases from J, the gap between germline ends came to 16 bases. The CDR3 region has the DNA TGTGCCAGCTCACTTAGGGGTCTCGATTTTAATTCACCCCTCCACTTT. It codes for CASSLRGLDFNSPLHF.

The CDR3 sequence: CASRGAGAASSYEQYF. The CDR3 DNA reads TGTGCCAGCAGAGGTGCAGGAGCGGCAAGCTCCTACGAGCAGTACTTC. The rearrangement links TRBV5-8 to TRBJ2-7; D is perhaps TRBD2 (5 bases). Germline assignment: CDR1 SGHTS and CDR2 YDEGEE. The CDR3 totals 16 residues. V gave up 5 bases and J gave up 0 bases, with 18 bases separating them.

CDR3: CASSLLTNYGYTF. CDR3 sequence (DNA): TGTGCCAGCAGCTTGTTAACTAACTATGGCTACACCTTC. The rearrangement links TRBV7-9 to TRBJ1-2; no definite D call. Trimming removed 3 bases from V and 0 bases from J, with 5 bases in between. The length of the CDR3 is 13 residues. Germline CDR1 and CDR2: SEHNR and FQNEAQ (reference sequence). The variable domain in full, completed from reference TRBV7-9 and TRBJ1-2, reads DTGVSQNPRHKITKRGQNVTFRCDPISEHNRLYWYRQTLGQGPEFLTYFQNEAQLEKSRLLSDRFSAERPKGSFSTLEIQRTEQGDSAMYLCASSLLTNYGYTFGSGTRLTVV.

This rearrangement joins TRBV28 to TRBJ1-5; D call uncertain. With 10 bases removed from V and 6 bases from J, the gap between germline ends came to 22 bases. Looked up from germline, CDR1 is MDHEN and CDR2 is SYDVKM. The CDR3 totals 15 residues. Here the CDR3 reads CATSAGGIGGQPQHF. The CDR3 coding sequence is TGTGCCACTTCGGCCGGAGGCATCGGCGGTCAGCCCCAGCATTTT.

The chain carries TRBV25-1 and TRBJ1-2, with D possibly matching TRBD1 (6 bases). Trimming removed 8 bases at V and 5 bases at J, with 15 bases between. The CDR3 covers 13 residues. From germline, CDR1 is MGHDK and CDR2 SYGVNS. CDR3: CASPWTAAYGYTF. The CDR3 nucleotides are TGTGCCAGCCCCTGGACAGCGGCTTATGGCTACACCTTC.

The chain is built from TRBV7-2 and TRBJ2-7, with D possibly TRBD2 on 5 matching bases. The CDR3 extends over 14 amino acids. Germline values: CDR1 SGHTA, CDR2 FQGNSA. V was cut by 4 bases and J by 4 bases, with 14 bases left in between. The CDR3 DNA reads as TGTGCCAGCAGCTCGCCCTGGAGGTCGTACGAGCAGTACTTC. Translated, it gives CASSSPWRSYEQYF.

The gene calls are TRBV20-1 and TRBJ1-1; 8 bases match TRBD1. CDR3 length equals 11 residues. CDR1 is DFQATT, CDR2 SNEGSKA, per germline (reference sequence). V shed 6 bases, J shed 4 bases, and the junction held 1 base outside the gene matches. CDR3 loop: CSATGGTEAFF. In DNA, the CDR3 is TGCAGTGCCACAGGGGGCACTGAAGCTTTCTTT.

This chain links TRBV7-6 with TRBJ2-7, with 9 bases lining up with TRBD2. CDR1 is SGHVS and CDR2 is FNYEAQ in the germline V gene. Germline trimming cut 0 bases from V and 5 bases from J; bases unmatched to any gene: 5. This CDR3 has 15 residues. DNA of the CDR3: TGTGCCAGCAGCTTAGCTAGCGGGAGCAGGAACGAGCAGTACTTC. Protein product: CASSLASGSRNEQYF.

CDR3 sequence reads: CASSITSWQGTGQPQHF. The CDR3 region has the DNA TGTGCCAGCAGCATCACGTCGTGGCAGGGGACAGGTCAGCCCCAGCATTTT. The chain has TRBV5-6 and TRBJ1-5; 8 bases align to TRBD1. The germline V gene encodes CDR1 SGHDT and CDR2 YYEEEE. With V trimmed by 4 bases and J by 6 bases, 15 bases remained unmatched. This CDR3 has 17 residues.

The chain couples TRBV3-1 (or the pseudogene TRBV3-2) to TRBJ2-1; perhaps TRBD2 as D (5 bases). Germline CDR1 LGHDT, CDR2 YNNKEL (reference sequence). This CDR3 spans 17 amino acids. Trimming cost V 4 bases and J 4 bases, with 20 bases left between them. The CDR3 DNA is TGTGCCAGCAGCCCTCGATCGGGCGCGGGCCTTTACAATGAGCAGTTCTTC. Its translation is CASSPRSGAGLYNEQFF.

The CDR3 DNA reads as TGTGCCAGCAGCACTGGCACAGGGTCTACTGAAGCTTTCTTT. It is translated as CASSTGTGSTEAFF. V and J are TRBV7-3 and TRBJ1-1, with D possibly TRBD1 on 6 matching bases. The germline V gene has CDR1 SGHTA and CDR2 FQGTGA. V lost 5 bases and J lost 5, with 15 bases in between. The CDR3 contains 14 residues. Based on the CDR3 plus reference TRBV7-3 and TRBJ1-1, the full variable domain is GAGVSQTPSNKVTEKGKYVELRCDPISGHTALYWYRQSLGQGPEFLIYFQGTGAADDSGLPNDRFFAVRPEGSVSTLKIQRTERGDSAVYLCASSTGTGSTEAFFGQGTRLTVV.

The chain carries TRBV6-5 and TRBJ1-1, with no clear D. The germline V and J ends were trimmed by 2 bases and 1 base, with 11 bases remaining between them. The CDR3 contains 15 residues. The V gene's germline CDR1 is MNHEY and CDR2 SVGAGI. CDR3 residues: CASSYTSVENTEAFF. The CDR3 DNA reads as TGTGCCAGCAGTTACACATCAGTCGAGAACACTGAAGCTTTCTTT.